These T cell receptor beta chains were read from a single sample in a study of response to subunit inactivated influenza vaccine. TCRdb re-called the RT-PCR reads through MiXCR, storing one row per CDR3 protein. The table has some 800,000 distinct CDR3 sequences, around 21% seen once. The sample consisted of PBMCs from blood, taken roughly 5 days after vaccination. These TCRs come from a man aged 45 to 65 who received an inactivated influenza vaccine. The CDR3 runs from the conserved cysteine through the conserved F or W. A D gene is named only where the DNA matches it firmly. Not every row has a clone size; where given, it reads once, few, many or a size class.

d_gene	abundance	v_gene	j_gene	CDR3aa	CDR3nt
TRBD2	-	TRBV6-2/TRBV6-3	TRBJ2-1	CASSRLAGEYNEQFF	TGTGCCAGCAGCAGACTAGCGGGAGAATACAATGAGCAGTTCTTC
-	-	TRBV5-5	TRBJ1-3	CASSLIRGPFSGNTIYF	TGTGCCAGCAGCTTGATCCGGGGGCCCTTCTCTGGAAACACCATATATTTT
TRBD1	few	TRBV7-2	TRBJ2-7	CASSPRQGSEQYF	TGTGCCAGCAGCCCGCGACAGGGTTCCGAGCAGTACTTC
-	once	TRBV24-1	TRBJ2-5	CATSDLRGDQETQYF	TGTGCCACCAGTGATTTAAGAGGAGACCAAGAGACCCAGTACTTC
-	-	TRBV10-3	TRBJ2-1	CAGGSGAGRYNEQFF	TGTGCCGGCGGCTCAGGGGCGGGACGTTACAATGAGCAGTTCTTC
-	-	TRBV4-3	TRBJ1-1	CASSHLGAALEAFF	TGCGCCAGCAGCCATCTCGGGGCGGCTTTGGAAGCTTTCTTT
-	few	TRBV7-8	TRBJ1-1	CASSQRVGLPIEAFF	TGTGCCAGCAGCCAACGGGTTGGACTTCCCATTGAAGCTTTCTTT
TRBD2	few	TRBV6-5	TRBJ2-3	CASSYRGLDKGTDTQYF	TGTGCCAGCAGTTACCGGGGACTAGATAAAGGCACAGATACGCAGTATTTT
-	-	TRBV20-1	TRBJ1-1	CSASIGQQNTEAFF	TGCAGTGCTAGTATAGGACAGCAGAACACTGAAGCTTTCTTT
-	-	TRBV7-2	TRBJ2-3	CASSFGGGQDTQYF	TGTGCCAGCAGCTTTGGGGGGGGCCAAGATACGCAGTATTTT
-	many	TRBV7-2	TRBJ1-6	CASSLAWRDSPLHF	TGTGCCAGCAGCTTAGCGTGGAGGGATTCACCCCTCCACTTT
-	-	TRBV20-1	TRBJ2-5	CSARPGYQETQYF	TGCAGTGCTAGACCGGGGTACCAAGAGACCCAGTACTTC
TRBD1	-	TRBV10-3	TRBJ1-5	CAISESGQRNQPQHF	TGTGCCATCAGTGAGTCGGGACAGCGCAATCAGCCCCAGCATTTT
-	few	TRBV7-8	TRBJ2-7	CASSLVLPYYEQYF	TGTGCCAGCAGCTTAGTTCTCCCGTACTACGAGCAGTACTTC
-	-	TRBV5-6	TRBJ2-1	CASLPGLDYNEQFF	TGTGCCAGCTTGCCGGGGCTGGACTACAATGAGCAGTTCTTC
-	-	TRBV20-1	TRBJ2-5	CSARAFLLIQETKYF	TGCAGTGCTAGAGCTTTTCTCCTCATACAAGAGACCAAGTACTTC
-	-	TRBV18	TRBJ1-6	CASSPMTGDSPLHF	TGTGCCAGCTCACCAATGACGGGGGACTCACCCCTCCACTTT
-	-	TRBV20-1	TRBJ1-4	CSARETLPMATNEKLFF	TGCAGTGCTAGAGAAACACTACCAATGGCCACTAATGAAAAACTGTTTTTT
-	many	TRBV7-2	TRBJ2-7	CASSPRSAVGSYEQYF	TGTGCCAGCAGTCCGCGGTCGGCGGTGGGGTCCTACGAGCAGTACTTC
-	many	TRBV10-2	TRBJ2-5	CASSEGRVQETQYF	TGCGCCAGCAGTGAAGGCAGGGTCCAAGAGACCCAGTACTTC
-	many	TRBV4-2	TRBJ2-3	CASSQRGRVGGLRSTDTQYF	TGTGCCAGCAGCCAGAGAGGGCGGGTCGGGGGTTTGCGGAGCACAGATACGCAGTATTTT
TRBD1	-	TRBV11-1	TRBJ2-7	CASSLDSGQGIYEQYF	TGTGCCAGCAGCTTAGATTCTGGACAGGGAATCTACGAGCAGTACTTC
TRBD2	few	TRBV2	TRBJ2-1	CASSAGLANYNEQFF	TGTGCCAGCAGTGCGGGACTAGCGAATTACAATGAGCAGTTCTTC
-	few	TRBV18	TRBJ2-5	CASSPVGARTETQYF	TGTGCCAGCTCACCGGTGGGGGCGCGGACCGAGACCCAGTACTTC
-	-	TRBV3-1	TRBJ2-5	CAISSQFQYF	TGTGCCATCAGCTCGCAGTTCCAGTACTTC
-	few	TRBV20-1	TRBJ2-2	CSARVVSNGELFF	TGCAGTGCTAGAGTGGTGAGCAACGGGGAGCTGTTTTTT
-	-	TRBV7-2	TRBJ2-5	CASSLVGPETQYF	TGTGCCAGCAGCTTAGTTGGCCCGGAGACCCAGTACTTC
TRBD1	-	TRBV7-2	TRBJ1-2	CASSLGPRRGTGYGYTF	TGTGCCAGCAGCTTAGGACCCCGGCGGGGGACAGGCTATGGCTACACCTTC
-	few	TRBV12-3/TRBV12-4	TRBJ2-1	CASSLYFQGRDEQFF	TGTGCCAGCAGTTTATATTTCCAGGGGCGGGATGAGCAGTTCTTC
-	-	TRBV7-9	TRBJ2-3	CASSLPYPKGDTQYF	TGTGCCAGCAGCTTACCCTACCCGAAAGGCGATACGCAGTATTTT
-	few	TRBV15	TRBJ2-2	CATSREGAGDGELFF	TGTGCCACCAGCAGAGAGGGGGCGGGAGACGGGGAGCTGTTTTTT
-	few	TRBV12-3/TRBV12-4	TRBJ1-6	CASSLWEDSPLHF	TGTGCCAGCAGTTTATGGGAGGACTCACCCCTCCACTTT
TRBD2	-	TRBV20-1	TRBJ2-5	CSARDLSSGRALGETQYF	TGCAGTGCTAGAGATTTATCTAGCGGGAGGGCCCTCGGGGAGACCCAGTACTTC
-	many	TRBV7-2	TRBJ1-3	CASSLAATSSVSSGNTIYF	TGTGCCAGCAGCTTAGCGGCGACAAGCTCCGTTAGCTCTGGAAACACCATATATTTT
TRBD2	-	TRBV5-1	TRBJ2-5	CASTSGARGQETQYF	TGCGCCAGCACGAGTGGGGCGCGGGGGCAAGAGACCCAGTACTTC
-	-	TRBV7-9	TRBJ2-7	CASSPRVETYEQYF	TGTGCCAGCAGCCCCAGGGTGGAGACTTACGAGCAGTACTTC
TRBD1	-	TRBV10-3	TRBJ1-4	CAISDPGTGATNEKLFF	TGTGCCATCAGTGACCCCGGGACAGGGGCCACTAATGAAAAACTGTTTTTT
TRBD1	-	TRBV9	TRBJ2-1	CASSVALTGVDEQFF	TGTGCCAGCAGCGTAGCTTTGACAGGGGTCGATGAGCAGTTCTTC
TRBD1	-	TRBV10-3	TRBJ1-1	CAISSFPGQGIETEAFF	TGTGCCATCAGTTCCTTCCCGGGACAGGGAATCGAAACTGAAGCTTTCTTT
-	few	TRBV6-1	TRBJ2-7	CASSEAGARGEQYF	TGTGCCAGCAGTGAAGCGGGTGCCAGGGGCGAGCAGTACTTC
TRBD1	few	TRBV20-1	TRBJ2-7	CSARGQVTEQYF	TGCAGTGCTAGGGGACAGGTAACCGAGCAGTACTTC
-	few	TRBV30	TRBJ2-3	CAWSGGLTTDTQYF	TGTGCCTGGAGTGGGGGGCTGACAACAGATACGCAGTATTTT
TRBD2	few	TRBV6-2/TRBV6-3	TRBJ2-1	CASRTSGSYEQFF	TGTGCCAGCAGGACTAGCGGGTCGTATGAGCAGTTCTTC
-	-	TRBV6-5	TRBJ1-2	CASSDLEGRAYGYTF	TGTGCCAGCAGTGACCTCGAGGGTAGAGCCTATGGCTACACCTTC
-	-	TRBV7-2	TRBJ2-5	CASSYTGRGGETQYF	TGTGCCAGCAGCTACACAGGGAGAGGTGGCGAGACCCAGTACTTC
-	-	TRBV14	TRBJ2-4	CASSQDRGVPNIQYF	TGTGCCAGCAGCCAAGATCGAGGGGTTCCAAACATTCAGTACTTC
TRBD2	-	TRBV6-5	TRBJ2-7	CASSYSGGGSYEQYF	TGTGCCAGCAGTTACTCAGGCGGGGGGTCCTACGAGCAGTACTTC
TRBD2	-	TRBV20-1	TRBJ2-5	CSARSPSGGLLTQYF	TGCAGTGCTAGAAGCCCTAGCGGGGGGCTATTGACCCAGTACTTC
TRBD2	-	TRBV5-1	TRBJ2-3	CASSTLAGGPDTQYF	TGCGCCAGCAGCACGCTAGCGGGAGGCCCAGATACGCAGTATTTT
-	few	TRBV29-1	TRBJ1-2	CSVEDPPGLKGGRVGYGYTF	TGCAGCGTTGAAGATCCCCCGGGTTTAAAGGGGGGTAGGGTAGGCTATGGCTACACCTTC
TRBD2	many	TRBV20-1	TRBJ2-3	CSATELAGAPNPDTQYF	TGCAGTGCTACAGAGCTAGCGGGAGCCCCGAATCCGGATACGCAGTATTTT
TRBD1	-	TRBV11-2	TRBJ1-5	CASSNDRGQPQHF	TGTGCCAGCAGTAATGACAGGGGCCAGCCCCAGCATTTT
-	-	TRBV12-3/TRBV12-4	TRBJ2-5	CASSWETDRLQETQYF	TGTGCCAGCAGTTGGGAGACCGACAGGCTTCAAGAGACCCAGTACTTC
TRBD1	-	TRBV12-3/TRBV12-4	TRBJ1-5	CASSSGTDNQPQHF	TGTGCCAGCAGTTCCGGGACAGACAATCAGCCCCAGCATTTT
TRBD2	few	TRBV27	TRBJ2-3	CASSPMTSGDTQYF	TGTGCCAGCAGTCCAATGACTAGCGGGGATACGCAGTATTTT
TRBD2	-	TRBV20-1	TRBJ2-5	CSAREGSGRAETQYF	TGCAGTGCTAGAGAGGGTAGCGGGAGGGCAGAGACCCAGTACTTC